This T cell receptor (beta chain) was identified in a study of identical twins. Points from the study as a whole: The presence of invariant MAIT and iNKT cells could partly confound analyses of zero-insertion sequences. Models, which agreed with sharing between unrelated individuals, nonetheless underestimated the out-of-frame TCR alpha sharing seen in monozygotic twins.

This clonotype was observed many times. What it binds is not known. From the 5' RACE reads, TCRdb called clonotypes with MiXCR, one entry per CDR3 protein. The table records 500,000 or so distinct CDR3 sequences, about 13% of them present only once. The CDR3 is 15 residues long. V dropped 2 bases and J dropped 1 base, with 13 bases sitting between them. Germline V gene sequence: CDR1 SQVTM, CDR2 ANQGSEA. These records were also assigned to another study, of yellow fever vaccine responses in identical twins.

Material: CD4+ T cells sorted from blood. The sequence was obtained from a young woman in good health. The V and J genes are TRBV29-1 and TRBJ2-3; no clear D. DNA for the CDR3: TGCAGCGTTGAAAAGGCAGGCGTCCGCACAGATACGCAGTATTTT. Protein product: CSVEKAGVRTDTQYF.